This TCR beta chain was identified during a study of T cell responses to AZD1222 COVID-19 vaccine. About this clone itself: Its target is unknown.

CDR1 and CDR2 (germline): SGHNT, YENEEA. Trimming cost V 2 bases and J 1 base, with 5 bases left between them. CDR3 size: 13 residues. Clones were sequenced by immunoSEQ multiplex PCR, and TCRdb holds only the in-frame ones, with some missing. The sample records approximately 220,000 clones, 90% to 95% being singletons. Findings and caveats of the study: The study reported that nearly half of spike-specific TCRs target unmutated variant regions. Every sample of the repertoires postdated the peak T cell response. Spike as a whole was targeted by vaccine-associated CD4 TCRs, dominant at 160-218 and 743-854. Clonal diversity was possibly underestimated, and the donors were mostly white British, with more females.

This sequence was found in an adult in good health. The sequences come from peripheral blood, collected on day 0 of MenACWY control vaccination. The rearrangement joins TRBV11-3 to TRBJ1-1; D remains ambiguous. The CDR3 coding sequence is TGTGCCAGCAGCTTACGGACGAACACTGAAGCTTTCTTT. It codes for CASSLRTNTEAFF.